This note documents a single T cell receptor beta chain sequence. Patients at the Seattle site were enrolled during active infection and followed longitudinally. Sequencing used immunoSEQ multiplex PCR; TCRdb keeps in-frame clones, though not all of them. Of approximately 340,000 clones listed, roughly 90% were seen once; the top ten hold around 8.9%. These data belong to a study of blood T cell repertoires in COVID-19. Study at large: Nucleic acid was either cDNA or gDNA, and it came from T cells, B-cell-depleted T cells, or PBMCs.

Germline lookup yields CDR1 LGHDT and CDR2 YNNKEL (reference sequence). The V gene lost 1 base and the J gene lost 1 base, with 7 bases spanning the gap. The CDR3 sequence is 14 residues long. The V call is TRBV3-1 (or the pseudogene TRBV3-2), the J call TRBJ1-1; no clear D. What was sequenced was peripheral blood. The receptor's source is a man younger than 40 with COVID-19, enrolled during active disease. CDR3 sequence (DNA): TGTGCCAGCAGCCAAGTGGGAGCGAACACTGAAGCTTTCTTT. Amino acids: CASSQVGANTEAFF.